This T cell receptor (beta chain) emerged from a study of identical twins (dated by TCRdb to between 2015 and 2016). For context, the study as a whole: The study deep-sequenced TCR alpha and beta repertoires from monozygotic twins, unrelated adults of various ages and cord blood to test whether fetal clonotypes persist. To rule out contamination, the twin experiments were replicated at different times with different library preparation protocols.

Paper-wide results and their limitations: In monozygotic twins, out-of-frame TCR alpha sharing was systematically underestimated by recombination models, although the models agreed with sharing between unrelated individuals. In beta out-of-frame sequences, excess twin sharing was weaker, because having fewer shared sequences lowered the signal-to-noise ratio. Invariant T cells such as MAIT and iNKT could partly confound zero-insertion analyses, though diverse VJ usage argued against this for most clonotypes. Abundant cord blood beta clonotypes carried fewer insertions; young adult naive repertoires showed a weaker similar trend, while memory repertoires showed none. Conclusions relied on cross-sectional statistical analysis, since the same donors could not be followed over many years. Compared with coincidental sharing between unrelated individuals, out-of-frame TCR alpha sequences shared between twins showed an excess of sequences with low generation probability.

From cysteine to phenylalanine, the CDR3 is 16 amino acids long. Of the read, only the CDR3 DNA is kept; its 48 bases are in frame from base 1. For this chain, trimming is 0 bases at the V end and 2 bases at the J end, and the number of junction bases without a gene match is 4. Sequences SGHRS (CDR1) and YFSETQ (CDR2) are obtained from the germline V gene. The library was made by 5' RACE. The instrument was an Illumina HiSeq 2000. A universal primer binding site was introduced by template switching, and a unique molecular identifier was present in the final cDNA, enabling accurate counting of TCR cDNA molecules. First-strand cDNA for TCR alpha and beta chains was synthesized from specific primers in the conserved constant-segment region. To control for contamination, every cDNA library carried two barcodes: a SMART-Mk sample barcode plus Illumina barcodes. Two successive PCR steps introduced TruSeq adapter sequences along with Illumina sample barcodes. Sequencing of the TCR alpha and beta cDNA libraries was done on the Illumina HiSeq platform using custom primers. In the authors' own workflow: Unique molecular identifiers were extracted from raw reads with MiGEC, and CDR3 positions were determined with MiXCR. For each individual, recombination models were inferred using an EM algorithm with the repgenHMM and IGoR tools. The tcR package in R was used for shared clonotype analysis, with sharing normalized by the product of cloneset sizes. Out-of-frame nonproductive sequences were analyzed to study raw recombination free of thymic and clonal selection effects. The raw public reads went through TCRdb reprocessing: fastp at Q25, MiXCR clone calling, in-frame beta chains kept. Each record represents a unique CDR3 protein, reported with the most common genes and DNA among its rows. The V and J calls were determined by TCRdb, not by the authors. Within this sample are about 240,000 distinct CDR3 sequences, with 10% to 13% of them counted one time only. The top ten constitute about a tenth of the sample.

The table lists this clonotype with a few counts. Its antigen is currently not known. Per-nucleotide qualities are absent, and no much larger clonotype sits a single base away. Every donor in the study was a healthy Caucasian. Miltenyi CD45RO+ enrichment and human naive T-cell isolation kits were used to isolate memory (CD45RO+) and naive T cells from PBMC. This clonotype originated in a man aged 50 to 59 in good health. Material: memory T cells sorted from blood. This specimen's cell subset or site label, per the study, means: CD45RO+ enriched T cells. The V gene is TRBV5-1 and the J gene is TRBJ2-3; the junction holds 9 bases that match TRBD2. The nucleotide sequence reads TGCGCCAGCAGCTTGGAGGCTAGCGGGACCACAGATACGCAGTATTTT. Translated, this is CASSLEASGTTDTQYF.